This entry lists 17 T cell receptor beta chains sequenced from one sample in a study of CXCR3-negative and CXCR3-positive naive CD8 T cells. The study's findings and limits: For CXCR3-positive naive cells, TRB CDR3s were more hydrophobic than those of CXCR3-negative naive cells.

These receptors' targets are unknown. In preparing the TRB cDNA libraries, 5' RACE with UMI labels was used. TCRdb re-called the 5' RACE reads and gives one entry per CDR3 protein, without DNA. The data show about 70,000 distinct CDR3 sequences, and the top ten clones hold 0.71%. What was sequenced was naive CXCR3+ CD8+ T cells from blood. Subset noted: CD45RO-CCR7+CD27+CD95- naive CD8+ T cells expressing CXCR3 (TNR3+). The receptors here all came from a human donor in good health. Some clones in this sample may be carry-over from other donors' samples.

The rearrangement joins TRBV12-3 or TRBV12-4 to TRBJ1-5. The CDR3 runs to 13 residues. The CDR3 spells CASNSAGDQPQHF.

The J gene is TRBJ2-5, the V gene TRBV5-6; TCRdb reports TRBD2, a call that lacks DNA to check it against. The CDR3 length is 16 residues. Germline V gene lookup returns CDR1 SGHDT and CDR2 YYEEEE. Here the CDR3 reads CASTYVAGGPGETQYF.

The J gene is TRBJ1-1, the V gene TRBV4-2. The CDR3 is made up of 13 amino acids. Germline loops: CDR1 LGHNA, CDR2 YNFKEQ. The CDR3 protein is CASSQLLETEAFF.

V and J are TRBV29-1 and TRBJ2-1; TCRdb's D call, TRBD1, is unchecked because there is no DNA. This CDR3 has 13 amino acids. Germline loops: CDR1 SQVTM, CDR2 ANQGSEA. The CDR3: CSARGGSYNEQFF.

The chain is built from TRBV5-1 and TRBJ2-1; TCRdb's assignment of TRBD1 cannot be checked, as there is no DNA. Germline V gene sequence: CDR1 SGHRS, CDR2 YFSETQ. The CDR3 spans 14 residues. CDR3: CASSLVWGNNEQFF.

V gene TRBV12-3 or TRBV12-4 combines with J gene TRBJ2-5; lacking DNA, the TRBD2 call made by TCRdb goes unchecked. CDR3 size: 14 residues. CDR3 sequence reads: CASSLPGPQETQYF.

CDR3 amino acids: CSVETPGDRGSSYEQYF. The J gene is TRBJ2-7, the V gene TRBV29-1; TCRdb lists TRBD1, though no DNA is available to test this call. Germline V gene sequence: CDR1 SQVTM, CDR2 ANQGSEA. This CDR3 contains 17 residues.

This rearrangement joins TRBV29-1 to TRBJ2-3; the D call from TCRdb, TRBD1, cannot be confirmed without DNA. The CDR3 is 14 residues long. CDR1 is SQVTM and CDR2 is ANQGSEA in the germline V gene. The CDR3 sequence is CSVEVQGWSDTQYF.

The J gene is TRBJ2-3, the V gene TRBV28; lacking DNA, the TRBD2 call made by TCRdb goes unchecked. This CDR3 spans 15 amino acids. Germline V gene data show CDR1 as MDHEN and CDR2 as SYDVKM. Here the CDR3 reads CASSLRGGGADTQYF.

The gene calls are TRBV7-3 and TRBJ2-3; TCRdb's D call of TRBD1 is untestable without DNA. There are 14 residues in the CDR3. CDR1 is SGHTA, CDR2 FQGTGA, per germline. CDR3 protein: CASSLMDNTDTQYF.

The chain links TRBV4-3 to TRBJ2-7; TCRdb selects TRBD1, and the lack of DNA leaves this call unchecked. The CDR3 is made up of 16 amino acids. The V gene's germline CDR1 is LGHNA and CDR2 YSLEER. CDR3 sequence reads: CASSQEGQGSLSEQYF.

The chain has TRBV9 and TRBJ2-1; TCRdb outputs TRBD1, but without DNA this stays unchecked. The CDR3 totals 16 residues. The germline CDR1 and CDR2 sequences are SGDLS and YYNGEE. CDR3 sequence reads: CASSVRGGTGYNEQFF. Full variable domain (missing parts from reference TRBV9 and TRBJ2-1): DSGVTQTPKHLITATGQRVTLRCSPRSGDLSVYWYQQSLDQGLQFLIQYYNGEERAKGNILERFSAQQFPDLHSELNLSSLELGDSALYFCASSVRGGTGYNEQFFGPGTRLTVL.

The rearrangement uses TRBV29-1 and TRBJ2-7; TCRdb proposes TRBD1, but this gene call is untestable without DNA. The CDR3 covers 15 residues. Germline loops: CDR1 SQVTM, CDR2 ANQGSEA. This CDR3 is CSVELVGQGGYEQYF.

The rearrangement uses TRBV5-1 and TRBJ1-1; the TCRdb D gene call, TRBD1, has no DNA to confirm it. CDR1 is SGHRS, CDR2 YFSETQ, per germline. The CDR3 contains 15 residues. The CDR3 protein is CASSLDGSGGTEAFF.

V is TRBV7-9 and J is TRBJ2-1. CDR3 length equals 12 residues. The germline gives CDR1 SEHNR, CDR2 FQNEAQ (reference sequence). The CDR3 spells CASSHTVNEQFF.

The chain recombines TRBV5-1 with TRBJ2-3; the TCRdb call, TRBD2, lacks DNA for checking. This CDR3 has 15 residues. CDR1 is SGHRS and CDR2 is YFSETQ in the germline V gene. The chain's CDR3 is CASSFSGGWADTQYF.

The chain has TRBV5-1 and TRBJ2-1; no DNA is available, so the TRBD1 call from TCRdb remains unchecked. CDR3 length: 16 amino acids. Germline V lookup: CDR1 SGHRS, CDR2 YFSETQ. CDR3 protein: CASSPWGQGVSDEQFF.